This entry features one T cell receptor beta chain sequence. It has no known antigen specificity. Base qualities were left out, and no much larger clone turns up one base away. This entry comes from a study of blood T cell repertoires in COVID-19 (dated by TCRdb to the early 2020s). Regarding the complete study: The collaborator samples originated in the United States, Italy and Spain and spanned the acute and convalescent phases of COVID-19. The material from the prospective study consisted of cDNA or gDNA derived from T cells, B-cell-depleted T cells, or PBMCs. The dataset comprised deeply sampled blood TCRbeta repertoires from subjects exposed to, actively infected with, or recovered from COVID-19. The repertoires were made available in a free public database intended to serve as a resource for research on the immune response to SARS-CoV-2. The samples were drawn from two sources: the first 160 participants of the ongoing ImmuneRACE study, and over 950 subjects contributed by 6 global collaborators. Sample metadata almost always included a de-identified subject ID, COVID-19 status, age in years and sex. Where HLA class I and class II types were available, the types were taken from metadata supplied by the sample provider, not from assay-based typing. The paper's findings and limits, for the study overall: Clinical and demographic metadata were provided uncurated, with the amount varying by source and participant.

Enrolling through a virtual design, the prospective study's participants ranged in age from roughly 18 to 90 years and lived across roughly 24 United States geographic areas. Cohort assignment in the prospective study relied on participant-reported clinical history from a screening survey and a study questionnaire. Mobile phlebotomists in the prospective study collected whole blood, serum and a nasopharyngeal or oropharyngeal swab from every participant. Over a roughly two-month period, participants in the prospective study had the option of providing additional blood draws and questionnaires. Before DNA extraction, prospective study blood samples were shipped either frozen or at room temperature. TCRbeta CDR3 regions were amplified from genomic DNA using the immunoSEQ Assay, a bias-controlled multiplex PCR. Under the source paper's analysis protocol: The number of nucleated cells in each sample was estimated by amplification of reference gene primers within the assay. To quantify the absolute abundance of each unique TCRbeta CDR3 rearrangement, sequence reads were collapsed and filtered. For each sample, productive Simpson clonality was calculated as the square root of Simpson's diversity index across productive rearrangements. Drawn from immuneACCESS, this table holds only the in-frame rearrangements with V and J called that TCRdb kept. Clones are partly lost; checked studies trace under half to an unresolved V gene and leave the rest unexplained. That table supplies the V and J calls and clone size; D and trimming were determined from the DNA. This sample has around 190,000 clones in its table, and approximately 90% of those were observed once. The ten largest clones add up to around a tenth of the sample.

CDR1 and CDR2 are read off the germline V gene as ENHRY and SYGVKD. Between the V and J ends, shortened by 0 bases and 4 bases respectively, the junction contains 9 bases. The CDR3 starts with the cysteine, ends with the phenylalanine, and has 14 residues. Just CDR3 DNA is preserved here, 42 bases in frame from base 1. The clonotype comes from a man between 18 and 29 years old with acute COVID-19. The chain joins TRBV10-3 to TRBJ2-5, with a tentative D gene TRBD2 over 6 matching bases. Material for sequencing was PBMCs or T cells enriched from blood (not recorded which). The DNA is TGTGCCATCAGTGAGTCGGTGGGAGGAGAGACCCAGTACTTC. This yields the protein CAISESVGGETQYF.